This TCR beta chain was recovered during a study of memory CD4+ T cells and cytomegalovirus serostatus. The study's findings and limits: Each of approximately 63 CMV-associated TCRbeta sequences occurred in one to five individuals.

Regarding this clone: The antigen remains unidentified.

This CDR3 comprises 14 residues. The V gene's germline CDR1 is LNHNV and CDR2 YYDKDF (reference sequence). The J segment lost 3 bases and the V segment lost 2 bases, leaving 3 bases of the junction unmatched. The assay was immunoSEQ multiplex PCR, and TCRdb's table has in-frame clones only and misses some. The top ten hold around 4.5% of the sample, which has tens of thousands of clones, more than 75% seen once. Single viable CD3+CD4+CD8-CD45RO+ cells were sorted as the memory CD4+ T cells. Donors' CMV status reflects serum IgG against pp150, pp28, p38, p52. Positive selection with CD4 microbeads enriched total CD4+ T cells.

The sequencing input was memory CD4+ T cells from blood. The chain combines TRBV15 with TRBJ2-7, with TRBD1 matching 8 bases. The source is an adult in good health and CMV-seropositive. CDR3 sequence (DNA): TGTGCCACCAGCAGAAAGACAGGGGACTACGAGCAGTACTTC. Protein product: CATSRKTGDYEQYF.